The 22 T cell receptor beta chains reported below all come from one sample, sequenced in a study of beta chain features in type 1 diabetes. Sequencing targeted expressed TCRB transcripts, as all isolated RNA had been reverse transcribed. Generated by immunoSEQ multiplex PCR, the TCRdb table keeps only in-frame clones and is missing some. The sample records around 160,000 clones, roughly 53% being singletons. Sequences were obtained from Tregs from blood. The receptors come from a young man in good health.

The CDR3 sequence: CASSLGVGGFWDTQYF. Written as DNA, the CDR3 is TGTGCCAGCAGCTTAGGGGTTGGGGGGTTCTGGGATACGCAGTATTTT. The V and J genes are TRBV7-2 and TRBJ2-3; TRBD2 is a possible D gene (6 bases). This CDR3 has 16 amino acids. CDR1 and CDR2 (germline): SGHTA, FQGNSA. Trimming cost V 1 base and J 6 bases, with 17 bases left between them.

The sample holds a few counts of this clone. This rearrangement joins TRBV4-1 to TRBJ2-3, with a weak D call TRBD2 (5 bases). CDR3 length: 16 residues. Germline V gene data show CDR1 as MGHRA and CDR2 as YSYEKL. The ends were cut back, 1 base at V and 10 bases at J, with 21 bases in the middle. The chain's CDR3 is CASSQGADPLFYPQYF. The CDR3 nucleotides are TGCGCCAGCAGCCAAGGAGCGGACCCGCTTTTCTACCCGCAGTATTTT.

The rearrangement links TRBV5-1 to TRBJ2-3; 9 nucleotides match TRBD2. The junction had 5 bases not matched to a gene; V was cut back by 4 bases and J by 2 bases. Germline V gene lookup returns CDR1 SGHRS and CDR2 YFSETQ. The CDR3 runs 15 residues. CDR3: CASSQGLAFTDTQYF. The DNA for the CDR3 is TGCGCCAGCAGCCAGGGACTAGCCTTCACAGATACGCAGTATTTT.

The CDR3 DNA reads as TGCGCCAGCAGCTTGTATCCAGGGGGAAAGTTCGAGCAGTACTTC. Its protein is CASSLYPGGKFEQYF. The chain employs TRBV5-1 and TRBJ2-7, with 7 bases matching TRBD1. This CDR3 comprises 15 residues. From germline, CDR1 is SGHRS and CDR2 YFSETQ. J gave up 6 bases and V 1 base, and 10 bases lay outside the gene matches.

The chain links TRBV13 to TRBJ2-4, with 10 bases lining up with TRBD1. The CDR3 length is 16 residues. With 3 bases clipped from V and 7 bases from J, the junction kept 9 bases outside the gene matches. The germline CDR1 and CDR2 sequences are PRHDT and FYEKMQ (reference sequence). The CDR3 here is CASSFKGTGARNIQYF. CDR3 nucleotide sequence: TGTGCCAGCAGCTTCAAAGGGACAGGGGCCAGGAACATTCAGTACTTC. The variable domain in full, completed from reference TRBV13 and TRBJ2-4, reads AAGVIQSPRHLIKEKRETATLKCYPIPRHDTVYWYQQGPGQDPQFLISFYEKMQSDKGSIPDRFSAQQFSDYHSELNMSSLELGDSALYFCASSFKGTGARNIQYFGAGTRLSVL.

This chain connects TRBV4-1 to TRBJ2-7; 7 bases agree with TRBD1. From germline, CDR1 is MGHRA and CDR2 YSYEKL. V dropped 0 bases and J dropped 3; count of bases not matched to a gene: 2. CDR3 size: 14 residues. The CDR3, as DNA: TGCGCCAGCAGCCAAGAGACAGGGTACTACGAGCAGTACTTC. Translation gives CASSQETGYYEQYF.

This chain links TRBV5-1 with TRBJ1-2; D gene ambiguous. V was pared by 4 bases and J by 4 bases, with 14 bases between. Per germline, CDR1 SGHRS and CDR2 YFSETQ. The CDR3 is 14 amino acids. The DNA of the CDR3 is TGCGCCAGCAGCCCCCAGCAGGAAGGCTATGGCTACACCTTC. Translation gives CASSPQQEGYGYTF.

This clone was detected a few times. The V gene is TRBV6-1, the J gene TRBJ1-5; the D is unclear. The CDR3 loop spans 15 amino acids. Germline assignment: CDR1 MNHNS and CDR2 SASEGT. V was pared by 5 bases and J by 1 base, with 12 bases between. CDR3 sequence (DNA): TGTGCCAGCAGTCATACGGGGAGCAGCAATCAGCCCCAGCATTTT. Translated: CASSHTGSSNQPQHF.

This clone was counted only a few times. The rearrangement uses TRBV5-4 and TRBJ2-3; 8 bases fit TRBD2. Trimming cost V 4 bases and J 2 bases; bases outside gene matches: 3. From germline, CDR1 is SGHNT and CDR2 YYREEE (reference sequence). The CDR3 sequence is 14 residues long. CDR3 loop: CASSPLADTDTQYF. In nucleotides, the CDR3 is TGTGCCAGCAGCCCACTAGCGGACACAGATACGCAGTATTTT.

The genes are TRBV7-9 and TRBJ2-7; no firm D call. In germline, CDR1 is SEHNR, CDR2 FQNEAQ (reference sequence). V lost 5 bases to trimming and J lost 1 base, with 9 bases between them. This CDR3 is built from 13 residues. The CDR3 here is CASSRLVSYEQYF. CDR3 nucleotide sequence: TGTGCCAGCAGCCGACTTGTGTCCTACGAGCAGTACTTC.

This clone occurred a few times. The gene calls are TRBV11-1 and TRBJ2-3; 7 nucleotides agree with TRBD1. Looked up from germline, CDR1 is SGHAT and CDR2 is FQDESV (reference sequence). The CDR3 consists of 17 residues. Trimming took 5 bases from V and 4 from J; bases not matched to a gene: 15. The CDR3 loop reads CASSRRPGQPTPDTQYF. The CDR3 bases are TGTGCCAGCAGCCGAAGACCGGGACAGCCCACTCCAGATACGCAGTATTTT.

The chain uses TRBV30 and TRBJ1-5, with 10 bases fitting TRBD1. CDR3 length equals 14 residues. Per germline, CDR1 GTSNPN and CDR2 SVGIG (reference sequence). With 5 bases clipped from V and 6 bases from J, the junction kept 7 bases outside the gene matches. CDR3 DNA: TGTGCCTGGGGTCCCGGGACAGGGGTTCAGCCCCAGCATTTT. This translates into CAWGPGTGVQPQHF. The full variable domain, in which reference TRBV30 and TRBJ1-5 provide the parts outside the CDR3, is SQTIHQWPATLVQPVGSPLSLECTVEGTSNPNLYWYRQAAGRGLQLLFYSVGIGQISSEVPQNLSASRPQDRQFILSSKKLLLSDSGFYLCAWGPGTGVQPQHFGDGTRLSIL.

This clone was seen a few times. CDR3 sequence (DNA): TGTGCCAGCAGGTTAAGCGGTTCCTCCCCCAATGAGCAGTTCTTC. It is translated as CASRLSGSSPNEQFF. The chain links TRBV7-9 to TRBJ2-1, with a possible D match to TRBD2 (5 bases). The V and J ends lost 6 bases and 6 bases respectively, with 18 bases between them. The germline gives CDR1 SEHNR, CDR2 FQNEAQ (reference sequence). There are 15 residues in the CDR3.

V is TRBV9 and J is TRBJ1-1; a weak D match, TRBD1 (6 bases). Trimming took 5 bases from V and 3 from J, leaving 11 bases between them. In germline, CDR1 is SGDLS, CDR2 YYNGEE. This CDR3 has 13 amino acids. In DNA, the CDR3 is TGTGCCAGCAGTGGACAGTCGGACACTGAAGCTTTCTTT. Translating gives CASSGQSDTEAFF.

The chain combines TRBV6-6 with TRBJ1-1, with 8 bases aligning to TRBD1. The CDR3 consists of 12 residues. Germline-derived CDR1 and CDR2 are MNHNY and SVGAGI (reference sequence). J lost 11 bases, V lost 6 bases, and 8 bases had no gene match. The CDR3 bases are TGTGCCAGCAGATACCAGGGGGCCCAGGCTTTCTTT. Residues: CASRYQGAQAFF.

This clone was recorded a few times. J is TRBJ2-5 and V is TRBV18; D uncertain. The ends were cut back, 1 base at V and 4 bases at J, with 7 bases in the middle. The CDR3 is made up of 13 amino acids. Germline CDR1 reads KGHSH; CDR2 reads LQKENI. The CDR3: CASSPLILETQYF. For the CDR3, the DNA is TGTGCCAGCTCACCACTTATTCTAGAGACCCAGTACTTC.

The chain links TRBV6-6 to TRBJ1-1, with 7 bases fitting TRBD1. The CDR3 loop spans 14 amino acids. Germline V gives CDR1 MNHNY, CDR2 SVGAGI (reference sequence). V lost 1 base, J lost 7 bases, and 6 bases stayed unmatched. The CDR3 coding sequence is TGTGCCAGCAGTTACTGGGGGACAGCCTATGAAGCTTTCTTT. This translates into CASSYWGTAYEAFF.

This chain links TRBV10-3 with TRBJ2-1, with 8 positions matching TRBD1. Germline CDR1 and CDR2: ENHRY and SYGVKD. The CDR3 totals 14 residues. Germline trimming cut 7 bases from V and 5 bases from J; bases unmatched to any gene: 7. The CDR3 coding sequence is TGTGCCATCAAGTCAGGGGGCTTGAACAATGAGCAGTTCTTC. This gives the protein CAIKSGGLNNEQFF.

The chain combines TRBV20-1 with TRBJ2-3; unclear D gene. Between the trimmed V and J ends, which lost 5 bases and 8 bases, there was a span of 11 bases. This CDR3 has 11 amino acids. The V gene's germline CDR1 is DFQATT and CDR2 SNEGSKA (reference sequence). The CDR3 bases are TGCAGTGCTTCGACACCAAGTACGCAGTATTTT. Amino acid sequence: CSASTPSTQYF.

This clone has more than one count but fewer than ten. This chain links TRBV7-9 with TRBJ2-5; D perhaps matches TRBD2 (7 bases). V lost 3 bases and J lost 5, with 13 bases in between. Germline CDR1 SEHNR, CDR2 FQNEAQ (reference sequence). The CDR3 has 14 amino acids. The CDR3 sequence is CASSFWGREETQYF. Written as DNA, the CDR3 is TGTGCCAGCAGCTTTTGGGGGCGGGAGGAGACCCAGTACTTC.

The chain is built from TRBV6-6 and TRBJ1-1; D unresolved. CDR1 is MNHNY and CDR2 is SVGAGI in the germline V gene (reference sequence). The V gene lost 7 bases and the J gene lost 8 bases, with 11 bases spanning the gap. This CDR3 spans 11 amino acids. The CDR3 region is CASMAGKEAFF. CDR3 nucleotide sequence: TGTGCCAGCATGGCGGGGAAGGAAGCTTTCTTT.

In this sample, this clone turned up a few times. The chain is built from TRBV6-6 and TRBJ2-2; D is possibly TRBD2 (6 bases). The V gene lost 1 base and the J gene lost 4 bases, with 13 bases spanning the gap. The CDR3 has 16 amino acids. In germline, CDR1 is MNHNY, CDR2 SVGAGI (reference sequence). The DNA of the CDR3 is TGTGCCAGCAGTTACTTACTGACTAGAGGCACCGGGGAGCTGTTTTTT. Its translation: CASSYLLTRGTGELFF.